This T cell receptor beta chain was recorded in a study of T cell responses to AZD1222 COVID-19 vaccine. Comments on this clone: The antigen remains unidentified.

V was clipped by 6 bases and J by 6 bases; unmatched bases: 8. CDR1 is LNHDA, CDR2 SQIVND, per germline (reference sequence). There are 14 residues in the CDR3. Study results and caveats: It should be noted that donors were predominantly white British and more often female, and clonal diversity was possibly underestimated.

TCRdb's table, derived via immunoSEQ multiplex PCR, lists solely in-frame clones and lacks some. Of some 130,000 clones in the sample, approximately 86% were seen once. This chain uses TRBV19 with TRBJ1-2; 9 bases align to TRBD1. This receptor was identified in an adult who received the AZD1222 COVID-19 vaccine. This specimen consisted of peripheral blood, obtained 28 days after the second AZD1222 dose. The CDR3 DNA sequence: TGTGCCAGTAGCCCTACAGGGGGCGCGGATGGCTACACCTTC. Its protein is CASSPTGGADGYTF.